Listed below are T cell receptor beta chains from one sample, sequenced in a study of breast tumors, draining lymph nodes, adjacent tissues. MiXCR, run by TCRdb on the multiplex PCR reads, gives a single entry per CDR3 protein. The data contain around 12,000 distinct CDR3 sequences, about 62% of them singletons. The sample taken for sequencing was tumor-adjacent breast tissue. All receptors come from a female donor with breast cancer. Some clones in this sample may be carry-over from other donors' samples. Each CDR3 is given with its conserved first and last residue.

v_gene: TRBV20-1
j_gene: TRBJ1-5
CDR3aa: CSAGTGRANPPQHF

v_gene: TRBV29-1
j_gene: TRBJ2-1
CDR3aa: CSALIPGLSSYNEQFF

v_gene: TRBV15
j_gene: TRBJ2-3
CDR3aa: CATSRKRDRETDTQYF

v_gene: TRBV2
j_gene: TRBJ1-4
CDR3aa: CASTRHLATNEKLFF

v_gene: TRBV5-1
j_gene: TRBJ1-1
CDR3aa: CASSYDRRLNTEAFF

v_gene: TRBV11-2
j_gene: TRBJ2-5
CDR3aa: CASSRSRGTGQETQYF

v_gene: TRBV7-3
j_gene: TRBJ2-5
CDR3aa: CASSWGVGGAWETQYF

v_gene: TRBV24-1
j_gene: TRBJ2-1
CDR3aa: CATSDPGLAANNEQFF

v_gene: TRBV29-1
j_gene: TRBJ2-7
CDR3aa: CSVEEDRGYRYEQYF

v_gene: TRBV5-4
j_gene: TRBJ2-7
CDR3aa: CASSSPGTSIYEQYF

v_gene: TRBV20-1
j_gene: TRBJ1-1
CDR3aa: CSAIDEPKAFF

v_gene: TRBV5-1
j_gene: TRBJ2-6
CDR3aa: CANSSLPGQGAGANVLTF

v_gene: TRBV20-1
j_gene: TRBJ2-3
CDR3aa: CSQSLRGGDTQYF

v_gene: TRBV13
j_gene: TRBJ2-7
CDR3aa: CASSLPSDRGLYEQYF

v_gene: TRBV7-8
j_gene: TRBJ2-6
CDR3aa: CASSLQASGANVLTF

v_gene: TRBV7-9
j_gene: TRBJ2-3
CDR3aa: CASSGELAGGLAADTQYF

v_gene: TRBV20-1
j_gene: TRBJ2-7
CDR3aa: CSARRSGGKSEQYF

v_gene: TRBV10-3
j_gene: TRBJ2-2
CDR3aa: CAISEATNTGELFF

v_gene: TRBV29-1
j_gene: TRBJ2-1
CDR3aa: CSVGMAGNEQFF

v_gene: TRBV6-5
j_gene: TRBJ1-1
CDR3aa: CASGWGQSEAFF

v_gene: TRBV10-3
j_gene: TRBJ1-2
CDR3aa: CAIASGEGYTF

v_gene: TRBV7-9
j_gene: TRBJ2-3
CDR3aa: CASGGTDTQYF

v_gene: TRBV20-1
j_gene: TRBJ1-2
CDR3aa: CSARRQGAGYGYTF

v_gene: TRBV15
j_gene: TRBJ2-7
CDR3aa: CATSGTLYEQYF

v_gene: TRBV20-1
j_gene: TRBJ2-3
CDR3aa: CSASGRAGTTDTQYF

v_gene: TRBV7-2
j_gene: TRBJ2-3
CDR3aa: CASKPERRRRGNGLAGLNTDTQYF

v_gene: TRBV2
j_gene: TRBJ2-1
CDR3aa: CATQRQGINEQFF

v_gene: TRBV29-1
j_gene: TRBJ2-3
CDR3aa: CSVGTGSDTQYF

v_gene: TRBV20-1
j_gene: TRBJ2-7
CDR3aa: CSANPGQGPYEQYF

v_gene: TRBV19
j_gene: TRBJ2-6
CDR3aa: CASSTWIASGANVLTF

v_gene: TRBV6-5
j_gene: TRBJ1-4
CDR3aa: CASSTGFEKLFF

v_gene: TRBV10-3
j_gene: TRBJ2-2
CDR3aa: CAISERDGELFF

v_gene: TRBV4-2
j_gene: TRBJ2-1
CDR3aa: CASSRIINEQFF

v_gene: TRBV24-1
j_gene: TRBJ2-1
CDR3aa: CATSGGGTYNEQFF

v_gene: TRBV7-2
j_gene: TRBJ2-3
CDR3aa: CASSSLAGGTDTQYF

v_gene: TRBV20-1
j_gene: TRBJ2-5
CDR3aa: CSAPGGGEETQYF

v_gene: TRBV15
j_gene: TRBJ1-2
CDR3aa: CATSRDFGRDNYGYTF

v_gene: TRBV20-1
j_gene: TRBJ2-7
CDR3aa: CSARGYGDEQYF

v_gene: TRBV10-1
j_gene: TRBJ1-3
CDR3aa: CANGAGDSGNTIYF

v_gene: TRBV20-1
j_gene: TRBJ2-7
CDR3aa: CSARRNLAYEQYF

v_gene: TRBV10-3
j_gene: TRBJ2-5
CDR3aa: CAISVLADKSGTQYF

v_gene: TRBV2
j_gene: TRBJ2-7
CDR3aa: CASSERGRGSESSFW

v_gene: TRBV7-9
j_gene: TRBJ2-3
CDR3aa: CASSFSPLVSTDTQYF

v_gene: TRBV7-8
j_gene: TRBJ1-3
CDR3aa: CASSLELLYF

v_gene: TRBV2
j_gene: TRBJ1-2
CDR3aa: CASRESGPVIGYTF

v_gene: TRBV12-3/TRBV12-4
j_gene: TRBJ2-1
CDR3aa: CASSWDRDYNEQFF

v_gene: TRBV7-2
j_gene: TRBJ2-1
CDR3aa: CASSLRAGANEQFF

v_gene: TRBV5-6
j_gene: TRBJ2-7
CDR3aa: CASSFGNEQYF

v_gene: TRBV20-1
j_gene: TRBJ1-2
CDR3aa: CSAKYSNYGYTF

v_gene: TRBV7-8
j_gene: TRBJ2-1
CDR3aa: CASSLVQEGGMFF

v_gene: TRBV10-3
j_gene: TRBJ1-2
CDR3aa: CAIRRWVGQSNYGYTF

v_gene: TRBV2
j_gene: TRBJ1-6
CDR3aa: CASSAQGAQNSPLHF

v_gene: TRBV19
j_gene: TRBJ1-2
CDR3aa: CASSTAGANYGYTF